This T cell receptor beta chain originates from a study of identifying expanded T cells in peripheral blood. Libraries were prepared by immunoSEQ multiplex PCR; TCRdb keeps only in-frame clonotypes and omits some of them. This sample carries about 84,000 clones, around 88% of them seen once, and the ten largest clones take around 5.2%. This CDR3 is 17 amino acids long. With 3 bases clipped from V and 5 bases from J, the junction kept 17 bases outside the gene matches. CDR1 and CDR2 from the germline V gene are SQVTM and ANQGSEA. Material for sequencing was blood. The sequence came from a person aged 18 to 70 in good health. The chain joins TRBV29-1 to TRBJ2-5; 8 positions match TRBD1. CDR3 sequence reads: CSVDFFSGSDRAETQYF. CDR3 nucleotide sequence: TGCAGCGTTGATTTTTTTTCGGGATCGGACAGGGCCGAGACCCAGTACTTC. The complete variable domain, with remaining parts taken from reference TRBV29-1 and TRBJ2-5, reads SAVISQKPSRDICQRGTSLTIQCQVDSQVTMMFWYRQQPGQSLTLIATANQGSEATYESGFVIDKFPISRPNLTFSTLTVSNMSPEDSSIYLCSVDFFSGSDRAETQYFGPGTRLLVL.